The next 28 T cell receptor beta chains were all read from a single sample in a study of cytomegalovirus exposure and HLA in healthy donors. Use of 60 Vbeta and 13 Jbeta primers characterized the PCR. The protocol was immunoSEQ multiplex PCR, while the TCRdb copy is restricted to in-frame clones and leaves out a portion. The repertoire holds under 150,000 clones, with approximately 84% as singletons. The specimen was PBMCs. These receptors originate from a man aged 25-45 years in good health and CMV-seropositive.

Concerning this clone: Germline and junction disagree at one end, which may indicate a read error. The chain joins TRBV19 to TRBJ2-7, with unresolved D. The germline CDR1 and CDR2 sequences are LNHDA and SQIVND (reference sequence). The CDR3 runs to 12 residues. CDR3 nucleotide sequence: TGTGCCAGTAGTCCCCGTTTAGACTCCACGGGCTTC. Protein: CASSPRLDSTGF. The full variable domain, its missing parts supplied by reference TRBV19 and TRBJ2-7, is DGGITQSPKYLFRKEGQNVTLSCEQNLNHDAMYWYRQDPGQGLRLIYYSQIVNDFQKGDIAEGYSVSREKKESFPLTVTSAQKNPTAFYLCASSPRLDSTGFGPGTRLTVT.

J is TRBJ2-2 and V is TRBV7-9; D ambiguous. V lost 1 base to trimming and J lost 7 bases, with 7 bases between them. Germline V gene lookup returns CDR1 SEHNR and CDR2 FQNEAQ (reference sequence). This CDR3 has 13 amino acids. In DNA form, the CDR3 reads TGTGCCAGCAGCTTAGTGGGCGTCGGGGAGCTGTTTTTT. Translation: CASSLVGVGELFF.

The J gene is TRBJ2-7, the V gene TRBV7-2, with 9 bases matching TRBD2. The germline gives CDR1 SGHTA, CDR2 FQGNSA. V lost 5 bases, J lost 2 bases, and 10 bases stayed unmatched. This CDR3 is 16 amino acids long. The CDR3 nucleotides read TGTGCCAGCAGCAAAGGGCTAGCGGGGCAGACCTACGAGCAGTACTTC. It encodes CASSKGLAGQTYEQYF.

The CDR3 region has the DNA TGTGCCAGCAGGGAGTACCCCCAGCGGACCTACGAGCAGTACTTC. Amino acids: CASREYPQRTYEQYF. The genes are TRBV2 and TRBJ2-7; perhaps TRBD2 as D (5 bases). There are 15 residues in the CDR3. Germline V CDR1 and CDR2: SNHLY, FYNNEI. The germline V and J ends were trimmed by 6 bases and 2 bases, with 17 bases remaining between them.

The chain uses TRBV23-1 and TRBJ2-3, with D tentatively TRBD1 (5 bases). TRBV23-1 is flagged as an ORF with uncertain function. The germline V and J ends were trimmed by 0 bases and 4 bases, with 11 bases remaining between them. The CDR3 runs to 15 residues. CDR3 residues: CASSQSAGLADTQYF. Written as DNA, the CDR3 is TGCGCCAGCAGTCAATCGGCAGGGTTGGCAGATACGCAGTATTTT.

The chain carries TRBV7-8 and TRBJ2-5, with a tentative D call TRBD1 (6 bases). The V end lost 3 bases, the J end lost 0 bases, and 8 bases lay between the germline ends. CDR1 and CDR2 (germline): SGHVS, FQNEAQ. The CDR3 sequence is 14 residues long. The CDR3 DNA follows: TGTGCCAGCAGCTTGGCAGGGGACCAAGAGACCCAGTACTTC. Protein sequence: CASSLAGDQETQYF. The full variable domain, rest sourced from reference TRBV7-8 and TRBJ2-5, is GAGVSQSPRYKVAKRGQDVALRCDPISGHVSLFWYQQALGQGPEFLTYFQNEAQLDKSGLPSDRFFAERPEGSVSTLKIQRTQQEDSAVYLCASSLAGDQETQYFGPGTRLLVL.

As to this clone: The same CDR3 is also encoded by other DNA sequences in this sample. V and J are TRBV7-9 and TRBJ2-1; possibly TRBD1 for D (5 bases). The CDR3 runs 15 residues. The germline V gene has CDR1 SEHNR and CDR2 FQNEAQ (reference sequence). V shed 5 bases and J shed 2 bases, with 13 bases lying between them. The CDR3 DNA sequence: TGTGCCAGCAGCCTAGGGCAGGGTGCCTACAATGAGCAGTTCTTC. Protein sequence: CASSLGQGAYNEQFF.

Regarding this clone: The junction differs from germline at one of its ends, possibly a read error. The chain recombines TRBV7-6 with TRBJ2-7, with TRBD1 identical over 8 bases. This CDR3 contains 11 residues. The germline V gene encodes CDR1 SGHVS and CDR2 FNYEAQ. DNA for the CDR3: TGTGCCAGCAGCTCCGGACAGGGTCAAGTCTTC. Translated: CASSSGQGQVF. Complete variable domain (other parts from reference TRBV7-6 and TRBJ2-7): GAGVSQSPRYKVTKRGQDVALRCDPISGHVSLYWYRQALGQGPEFLTYFNYEAQQDKSGLPNDRFSAERPEGSISTLTIQRTEQRDSAMYRCASSSGQGQVFGPGTRLTVT.

This sequence joins TRBV6-5 and TRBJ1-1; 8 nucleotides match TRBD1. This CDR3 region has 14 residues. Germline CDR1 MNHEY, CDR2 SVGAGI. The trim removed 6 bases at V and 8 bases at J, leaving 11 bases unmatched. CDR3 DNA: TGTGCCAGCAGGCGGACAGGGAAGTTATTAGAAGCTTTCTTT. It specifies CASRRTGKLLEAFF.

The J gene is TRBJ2-3, the V gene TRBV5-1; 9 bases map to TRBD2. CDR3 size: 17 residues. Germline CDR1 is SGHRS and CDR2 is YFSETQ. J gave up 3 bases and V 4 bases, and 12 bases lay outside the gene matches. CDR3 nucleotides: TGCGCCAGCAGCCCCGGGCTAGCGGGGTTGTCAACAGATACGCAGTATTTT. It encodes CASSPGLAGLSTDTQYF.

The chain joins TRBV14 to TRBJ2-1; 8 bases line up with TRBD2. Trimming at V came to 0 bases and at J to 7 bases, leaving 8 bases not matched to a gene. From germline, CDR1 is SGHDN and CDR2 FVKESK. This CDR3 comprises 16 residues. The CDR3, as DNA: TGTGCCAGCAGCCAAGATCAGCGGGAGATAGTTAATGAGCAGTTCTTC. Amino acid sequence: CASSQDQREIVNEQFF.

The chain employs TRBV11-3 and TRBJ2-1; a possible D gene is TRBD1 (7 bases). The ends were cut back, 7 bases at V and 4 bases at J, with 14 bases in the middle. The germline V gene encodes CDR1 SGHNT and CDR2 YENEEA. This CDR3 region has 14 residues. The CDR3 sequence is CASKRQGGYNEQFF. In DNA form, the CDR3 reads TGTGCCAGCAAGCGACAGGGAGGTTACAATGAGCAGTTCTTC.

The CDR3 spells CASSVRETAGDSEQFF. The CDR3 DNA follows: TGTGCCAGCAGCGTACGAGAGACGGCGGGGGATAGTGAGCAGTTCTTC. The rearrangement links TRBV9 to TRBJ2-1; 7 bases agree with TRBD2. V lost 1 base and J lost 9; bases outside the gene matches: 13. The CDR3 covers 16 residues. The germline gives CDR1 SGDLS, CDR2 YYNGEE.

The sample holds one count of this clone. V and J are TRBV6-6 and TRBJ2-7, with D unclear. CDR3 length: 15 residues. Deletions cut 0 bases from V and 2 bases from J, with 11 bases between. Germline loops: CDR1 MNHNY, CDR2 SVGAGI (reference sequence). As DNA, the CDR3 is TGTGCCAGCAGTTACTCAAGGTCCAGGACCTACGAGCAGTACTTC. Translating gives CASSYSRSRTYEQYF.

The CDR3 here is CASSLTGKNTEAFF. DNA of the CDR3: TGTGCCAGCAGCTTAACGGGCAAGAACACTGAAGCTTTCTTT. V and J are TRBV7-3 and TRBJ1-1; D unresolved. Germline V gene data show CDR1 as SGHTA and CDR2 as FQGTGA. V lost 0 bases, J lost 1 base, and 6 bases lay in between. The CDR3 extends over 14 amino acids.

The chain uses TRBV19 and TRBJ1-5; D not certain. V shed 7 bases and J shed 1 base, with 8 bases lying between them. Germline V gene data show CDR1 as LNHDA and CDR2 as SQIVND (reference sequence). The CDR3 spans 13 residues. CDR3 bases: TGTGCCAGTACCGACACCAGCAATCAGCCCCAGCATTTT. Translating it yields CASTDTSNQPQHF.

V and J are TRBV5-1 and TRBJ2-1, with 9 nucleotides matching TRBD1. The CDR3 loop spans 16 amino acids. J was trimmed by 3 bases and V by 7 bases; bases with no gene match: 11. Germline lookup yields CDR1 SGHRS and CDR2 YFSETQ. The CDR3 sequence: CASVHTTGGNYNEQFF. The CDR3 DNA reads as TGCGCCAGCGTACATACTACAGGGGGCAACTACAATGAGCAGTTCTTC.

The chain has TRBV7-9 and TRBJ2-3, with D perhaps TRBD1 (6 bases). The germline V and J ends were trimmed by 3 bases and 7 bases, with 17 bases remaining between them. Germline V gives CDR1 SEHNR, CDR2 FQNEAQ (reference sequence). This CDR3 spans 15 amino acids. CDR3 in amino acids: CASSFSRGSLNTQYF. The CDR3 DNA reads as TGTGCCAGCAGCTTCAGCAGGGGCTCCTTGAATACGCAGTATTTT.

The chain employs TRBV5-6 and TRBJ2-7; weak D call: TRBD2 (6 bases). Germline lookup yields CDR1 SGHDT and CDR2 YYEEEE. V shed 5 bases and J shed 4 bases, with 22 bases lying between them. This CDR3 spans 16 amino acids. The CDR3 protein is CASRTGLSGNLYEQYF. The CDR3, as DNA: TGTGCCAGCAGAACGGGACTCTCTGGAAATTTGTACGAGCAGTACTTC.

This clone was observed once. The chain couples TRBV5-1 to TRBJ2-7; 10 nucleotides align to TRBD2. Per the germline V gene, CDR1 is SGHRS and CDR2 is YFSETQ. J gave up 0 bases and V 4 bases, and 19 bases lay outside the gene matches. This CDR3 contains 20 residues. The CDR3 sequence is CASSGEGLATASPSSYEQYF. In DNA, the CDR3 is TGCGCCAGCAGCGGCGAGGGACTAGCGACTGCGAGTCCGAGCTCCTACGAGCAGTACTTC.

The chain recombines TRBV2 with TRBJ2-7; 12 nucleotides line up with TRBD2. CDR1 is SNHLY and CDR2 is FYNNEI in the germline V gene. The CDR3 runs to 14 residues. V lost 3 bases, J lost 3 bases, and 0 bases stayed unmatched. The CDR3 protein is CASSETSGSYEQYF. In DNA form, the CDR3 reads TGTGCCAGCAGTGAGACTAGCGGGAGCTACGAGCAGTACTTC.

This rearrangement joins TRBV6-5 to TRBJ2-5; 7 bases are a match to TRBD1. The J call is in doubt because the DNA end fits TRBJ2-7 better. The CDR3 runs 13 residues. Germline V lookup: CDR1 MNHEY, CDR2 SVGAGI. The CDR3 here is CASSPGQSYEQYF. CDR3 bases: TGTGCCAGCAGCCCGGGACAGTCCTACGAGCAGTACTTC.

This clone came up once. The J gene is TRBJ2-3, the V gene TRBV7-2, with TRBD1 matching over 7 bases. CDR3 length: 16 residues. In germline, CDR1 is SGHTA, CDR2 FQGNSA. V lost 3 bases to trimming and J lost 0 bases; unmatched junction nucleotides: 6. CDR3 amino acids: CASSLAGGHSTDTQYF. The CDR3 bases are TGTGCCAGCAGCTTGGCAGGGGGTCATAGCACAGATACGCAGTATTTT. Full variable domain (rest looked up from reference TRBV7-2 and TRBJ2-3): GAGVSQSPSNKVTEKGKDVELRCDPISGHTALYWYRQSLGQGLEFLIYFQGNSAPDKSGLPSDRFSAERTGGSVSTLTIQRTQQEDSAVYLCASSLAGGHSTDTQYFGPGTRLTVL.

V and J are TRBV7-9 and TRBJ2-5, with TRBD2 matching over 7 bases. CDR3 size: 13 residues. CDR1 is SEHNR and CDR2 is FQNEAQ in the germline V gene (reference sequence). CDR3 amino acids: CATTLAAQETQYF. The CDR3 DNA reads as TGTGCTACCACCCTAGCGGCACAAGAGACCCAGTACTTC.

The sample holds a few counts of this clone. The rearrangement joins TRBV5-6 to TRBJ1-1; 9 nucleotides match TRBD1. The germline V gene has CDR1 SGHDT and CDR2 YYEEEE. V shed 5 bases, J shed 3 bases, and the junction held 2 bases outside the gene matches. This CDR3 contains 13 residues. Here the CDR3 DNA reads TGTGCCAGCAGTAGGACAGGGGACACTGAAGCTTTCTTT. This gives the protein CASSRTGDTEAFF.

The chain combines TRBV5-1 with TRBJ1-2, with D possibly TRBD1 on 6 matching bases. CDR3 length: 15 residues. In germline, CDR1 is SGHRS, CDR2 YFSETQ. Trimming took 4 bases from V and 6 from J, leaving 19 bases between them. CDR3 loop: CASSPGGGPRDGYTF. CDR3 DNA: TGCGCCAGCAGCCCTGGTGGGGGCCCCCGGGATGGCTACACCTTC.

This rearrangement joins TRBV28 to TRBJ2-7, with a weak D call TRBD2 (5 bases). Trimming took off 7 bases at V and 6 bases at J, with 16 bases between the two ends. CDR1 MDHEN and CDR2 SYDVKM come from the germline V gene. The CDR3 is 13 amino acids. The CDR3 region has the DNA TGTGCCAGCACCGGGCAAGACTACGTCGAGCAGTACTTC. Translating it yields CASTGQDYVEQYF. Based on the CDR3 plus reference TRBV28 and TRBJ2-7, the full variable domain is DVKVTQSSRYLVKRTGEKVFLECVQDMDHENMFWYRQDPGLGLRLIYFSYDVKMKEKGDIPEGYSVSREKKERFSLILESASTNQTSMYLCASTGQDYVEQYFGPGTRLTVT.

The chain recombines TRBV5-4 with TRBJ1-2; TRBD1 matches at 8 bases. V dropped 4 bases and J dropped 2; count of bases not matched to a gene: 4. Germline V gives CDR1 SGHNT, CDR2 YYREEE (reference sequence). The CDR3 covers 14 residues. The CDR3 region has the DNA TGTGCCAGCAGCGTAGACAGGGGCAACTATGGCTACACCTTC. It codes for CASSVDRGNYGYTF.